The 20 T cell receptor beta chains listed next were all sequenced from one sample in a study of T-cell memory formation after mild COVID-19. TCRdb re-analysed the 5' RACE reads in MiXCR, keeping a single row per CDR3 protein. The sample lists about 120,000 distinct CDR3 sequences, 20% to 25% occurring once. Material: PBMCs or a T cell subset sorted from them (not recorded which). These TCRs come from a man aged 18 to 29 who had mild COVID-19 (a few samples of this study predate the infection). Cell type and time point are not known.

The gene calls are TRBV7-9 and TRBJ2-7; D may match TRBD1 or TRBD2 (5 bases each). Germline values: CDR1 SEHNR, CDR2 FQNEAQ (reference sequence). V was cut by 5 bases and J by 5 bases, with 13 bases left in between. The CDR3 totals 13 residues. The CDR3 loop reads CASSPSGTHEQYV. In DNA form, the CDR3 reads TGTGCCAGCAGCCCCTCAGGGACCCACGAGCAGTACGTC.

This clonotype was observed a few times. The rearrangement joins TRBV5-1 to TRBJ2-2; D is unclear. This CDR3 comprises 12 residues. Germline assignment: CDR1 SGHRS and CDR2 YFSETQ. Trimming cost V 0 bases and J 6 bases, with 3 bases left between them. CDR3 residues: CASSLESGELFF. As DNA, the CDR3 is TGCGCCAGCAGCTTGGAGTCCGGGGAGCTGTTTTTT. The variable domain in full, completed from reference TRBV5-1 and TRBJ2-2, reads KAGVTQTPRYLIKTRGQQVTLSCSPISGHRSVSWYQQTPGQGLQFLFEYFSETQRNKGNFPGRFSGRQFSNSRSEMNVSTLELGDSALYLCASSLESGELFFGEGSRLTVL.

The chain recombines TRBV11-2 with TRBJ1-4; D is unclear. Trimming left V 1 base short and J 1 base short, with 1 base between. The CDR3 spans 13 residues. Germline V gene lookup returns CDR1 SGHAT and CDR2 FQNNGV. The CDR3 loop is CASSLVTNEKLFF. For the CDR3, the DNA is TGTGCCAGCAGCTTAGTAACTAATGAAAAACTGTTTTTT.

In this sample, this clonotype turned up a few times. The chain couples TRBV9 to TRBJ2-3, with TRBD1 matching 8 bases. Germline V gene lookup returns CDR1 SGDLS and CDR2 YYNGEE. The CDR3 spans 16 residues. Trimming removed 4 bases from V and 4 bases from J; junction bases left unmatched: 11. The CDR3 loop is CASSPRLGQGADTQYF. In nucleotides, the CDR3 is TGTGCCAGCAGCCCCCGGCTAGGACAGGGCGCAGATACGCAGTATTTT.

The chain links TRBV11-2 to TRBJ2-1; D is uncertain. Germline V lookup: CDR1 SGHAT, CDR2 FQNNGV. The CDR3 covers 12 residues. Deletions cut 0 bases from V and 10 bases from J, with 7 bases between. The CDR3 loop is CASSLDSWEQFF. The CDR3, as DNA: TGTGCCAGCAGCTTAGATAGCTGGGAGCAGTTCTTC.

V usage is TRBV29-1 and J usage is TRBJ2-1; 13 nucleotides align to TRBD2. This CDR3 is built from 18 residues. CDR1 SQVTM and CDR2 ANQGSEA come from the germline V gene. V was clipped by 5 bases and J by 0 bases; unmatched bases: 10. Written as DNA, the CDR3 is TGCAGCGTTTCGGTGACTAGCGGGGGGCCGAGCTCCTACAATGAGCAGTTCTTC. This gives the protein CSVSVTSGGPSSYNEQFF.

In this sample, this clonotype turned up a few times. The chain carries TRBV7-6 and TRBJ2-1; D uncertain. The CDR3 contains 14 residues. The V gene lost 4 bases and the J gene lost 5 bases, with 12 bases spanning the gap. The germline gives CDR1 SGHVS, CDR2 FNYEAQ. The CDR3 loop reads CASSSWSSNNEQFF. CDR3 bases: TGTGCCAGCAGCTCTTGGAGTAGCAACAATGAGCAGTTCTTC. Supplemented by reference TRBV7-6 and TRBJ2-1, the full variable domain reads GAGVSQSPRYKVTKRGQDVALRCDPISGHVSLYWYRQALGQGPEFLTYFNYEAQQDKSGLPNDRFSAERPEGSISTLTIQRTEQRDSAMYRCASSSWSSNNEQFFGPGTRLTVL.

The V call is TRBV24-1, the J call TRBJ2-3; D unresolved. CDR1 and CDR2 (germline): KGHDR, SFDVKD. This CDR3 spans 13 amino acids. The V end lost 7 bases, the J end lost 1 base, and 8 bases lay between the germline ends. The CDR3 nucleotides read TGTGCCACCAGCAGAGGCGGCACAGATACGCAGTATTTT. Translation gives CATSRGGTDTQYF.

J is TRBJ2-2 and V is TRBV12-2; the table calls TRBD2, which could not be checked here. TRBV12-2 is listed as a pseudogene. CDR3 length: 16 amino acids. In DNA form, the CDR3 reads TGTGCAAGTCGCTACGGACTAGATCCTAACACCGGGGAGCTGTTTTTT. This sequence encodes CASRYGLDPNTGELFF.

This clonotype was recorded a few times. Here the CDR3 reads CASSPLAGARRYNEQFF. The CDR3, as DNA: TGTGCCAGCAGCCCACTGGCCGGGGCCCGACGGTACAATGAGCAGTTCTTC. The chain couples TRBV6-2 or TRBV6-3 to TRBJ2-1, with D perhaps matching TRBD1 or TRBD2 (5 bases each). Germline CDR1 reads MNHEY; CDR2 reads SVGEGT. The CDR3 has 17 amino acids. Trimming removed 6 bases at V and 4 bases at J, with 22 bases between.

There are a few counts of this clonotype. The chain combines TRBV11-2 with TRBJ1-6; the D gene is possibly TRBD1 (5 bases). CDR3 length: 15 residues. Germline V lookup: CDR1 SGHAT, CDR2 FQNNGV. Trimming removed 1 base from V and 8 bases from J, with 12 bases in between. This CDR3 reads CASSLGAGRHSPLHF. The CDR3, as DNA: TGTGCCAGCAGCTTAGGGGCAGGGCGGCATTCACCCCTCCACTTT.

This chain joins TRBV4-1 and TRBJ1-1; D gene ambiguous. V was trimmed by 0 bases and J by 3 bases, leaving 11 bases between them. The CDR3 is 15 amino acids. The germline gives CDR1 MGHRA, CDR2 YSYEKL. Here the CDR3 reads CASSQEFRGDTEAFF. The DNA of the CDR3 is TGCGCCAGCAGCCAAGAATTCCGTGGGGACACTGAAGCTTTCTTT.

This sequence joins TRBV20-1 and TRBJ2-7, with a weak D call TRBD1 (5 bases). The CDR3 length is 13 residues. Germline CDR1 is DFQATT and CDR2 is SNEGSKA (reference sequence). With 3 bases removed from V and 0 bases from J, the gap between germline ends came to 9 bases. The CDR3 loop reads CSARDIHSYEQYF. The CDR3 region has the DNA TGCAGTGCTAGGGACATTCACTCCTACGAGCAGTACTTC.

This clonotype has a count of ten or more. For the CDR3, the DNA is TGTGCCAGCAGCCCGGGACACAACTCCTACGAGCAGTACTTC. Encoded protein: CASSPGHNSYEQYF. The genes are TRBV4-2 and TRBJ2-7; D possibly corresponds to TRBD1 (6 bases). CDR1 is LGHNA, CDR2 YNFKEQ, per germline. The CDR3 length is 14 residues. V was clipped by 4 bases and J by 0 bases, with 10 bases between them.

This clonotype was counted a few times. The gene calls are TRBV12-3 or TRBV12-4 and TRBJ1-2; 9 bases align to TRBD1. This CDR3 contains 15 residues. V lost 8 bases, J lost 4 bases, and 11 bases stayed unmatched. The CDR3 loop reads CASDLVGQGSYGYTF. CDR3 coding DNA: TGTGCCAGCGATCTTGTCGGACAGGGGAGCTATGGCTACACCTTC.

This clonotype was counted a few times. The genes are TRBV12-3 or TRBV12-4 and TRBJ2-1; 7 bases fit TRBD1. CDR3 length equals 15 residues. V was clipped by 6 bases and J by 6 bases; unmatched bases: 11. The CDR3 protein is CASSPTGEGLNEQFF. CDR3 DNA sequence: TGTGCCAGCAGCCCTACAGGGGAAGGGCTCAATGAGCAGTTCTTC.

The chain uses TRBV7-9 and TRBJ2-7, with D maybe TRBD2 (6 bases). V lost 4 bases and J 3 bases, leaving 13 bases between the germline ends. Germline assignment: CDR1 SEHNR and CDR2 FQNEAQ (reference sequence). CDR3 length equals 14 residues. The DNA of the CDR3 is TGTGCCAGCAGCTACGAACTAGCCGTCTACGAGCAGTACTTC. Amino acid sequence: CASSYELAVYEQYF.

This clonotype has just a few counts. The chain employs TRBV5-1 and TRBJ2-2; possibly TRBD1 for D (5 bases). V dropped 2 bases and J dropped 1 base, with 9 bases sitting between them. Per germline, CDR1 SGHRS and CDR2 YFSETQ. The CDR3 is made up of 15 amino acids. The CDR3 DNA follows: TGCGCCAGCAGCTTCGATCAGGGGAACACCGGGGAGCTGTTTTTT. Translated, it gives CASSFDQGNTGELFF.

This clonotype was found a few times. The chain employs TRBV7-8 and TRBJ2-5; 7 positions agree with TRBD2. The CDR3 contains 15 residues. The germline CDR1 and CDR2 sequences are SGHVS and FQNEAQ. V shed 4 bases, J shed 5 bases, and the junction held 10 bases outside the gene matches. The CDR3 coding sequence is TGTGCCAGCAGCTCCGGGGGGTACGGGCGGGAGACCCAGTACTTC. It translates to CASSSGGYGRETQYF.

The chain recombines TRBV12-3 or TRBV12-4 with TRBJ2-3; the D gene could be TRBD1 or TRBD2 (6 bases each). The CDR3 contains 13 residues. The CDR3 protein is CAISGGVPDTQYF. The CDR3 DNA sequence: TGTGCTATATCCGGGGGCGTGCCAGATACGCAGTATTTT.